The 2 T cell receptor beta chains in this list originate from one sample, sequenced in a study of CD8 T cells in Susac syndrome. Reverse transcription of 0.5 to 1 ug RNA was performed with random hexamers. A single record per CDR3 protein comes from TCRdb applying MiXCR to the immunoSEQ multiplex PCR reads. In the table there are some 130,000 distinct CDR3 sequences, around 94% of which are singletons. Sequencing was carried out using CD4+ T cells from PBMCs. The receptors shown here come from a human donor with multiple sclerosis.

The chain uses TRBV4-2 and TRBJ2-6, with D uncertain. The length of the CDR3 is 16 residues. Germline CDR1 reads LGHNA; CDR2 reads YNFKEQ. V shed 0 bases and J shed 1 base, with 7 bases lying between them. CDR3 nucleotides: TGTGCCAGCAGCCAAGATTGGCTTTCTGGGGCCAACGTCCTGACTTTC. Protein product: CASSQDWLSGANVLTF.

The J gene is TRBJ2-7, the V gene TRBV4-2; 11 bases line up with TRBD2. Trimming cost V 5 bases and J 3 bases; bases outside gene matches: 6. CDR1 is LGHNA, CDR2 YNFKEQ, per germline. The CDR3 spans 15 residues. CDR3 region: CASSESGTSGYEQYF. The CDR3 bases are TGTGCCAGCAGCGAGTCCGGGACTAGCGGCTACGAGCAGTACTTC.